This TCR beta chain derives from a study of control samples from healthy donors and cancer patients. Germline-derived CDR1 and CDR2 are SNHLY and FYNNEI. Trimming at V came to 6 bases and at J to 8 bases, leaving 14 bases not matched to a gene. This CDR3 comprises 15 residues. Using immunoSEQ multiplex PCR, the repertoire was profiled, and TCRdb retains in-frame clones only, with some absent. The data show some 80,000 clones, approximately 89% seen once. The sequence was collected from a man in his forties or fifties in good health. Sequencing was performed on blood. This chain connects TRBV2 to TRBJ1-2; 8 bases line up with TRBD1. The CDR3 loop reads CASRSLSQGAGGYTF. The CDR3 DNA is TGTGCCAGCAGATCCCTATCCCAGGGGGCGGGCGGCTACACCTTC.